This T cell receptor (beta chain) stems from a study of T-cell reconstitution after alpha-beta-depleted transplantation in children. Preparation of the TCRbeta library involved a method that used unique molecular identifiers. TCRdb used MiXCR to reprocess the PCR reads, holding one entry per CDR3 protein. The sample has about 200,000 distinct CDR3 sequences, roughly 18% seen once; the top ten hold about 41%. The CDR3 runs 13 residues. V was cut by 5 bases and J by 3 bases, with 11 bases left in between. Of note for this clonotype: Its antigen is unknown.

Study conclusions and caveats: Expanded graft clones, several hundred of them, were reportedly the source of alpha-beta T cells about two months after transplant.

Sequencing used PBMCs, mostly from graft donor cells, obtained 360 days after TCRalphabeta/CD19-depleted stem cell transplant. This TCR derives from a male patient under 10 years old who had a stem cell transplant for acute lymphoblastic leukemia, so the T cells may come from the graft donor. The V and J genes are TRBV12-3 or TRBV12-4 and TRBJ2-7, with D unclear. The CDR3 DNA is TGTGCCAGCAGTCTGGTCACAAGCTACGAGCAGTACTTC. Amino acids: CASSLVTSYEQYF.